Reported below is one T cell receptor (beta chain). The antigen remains unidentified. The data were obtained in a study of T cells after yellow fever vaccination. Study background: Those fractions that held only low numbers of cells were prepared using the SMART-Seq v4 Ultra Low Input RNA kit. Findings of the study overall: Post-booster repertoires again held most primary-vaccination clones (roughly 95% CD4, roughly 89% CD8). Clonotypes found in both CD4 and CD8 compartments made up a small share.

The V gene end was trimmed by 4 bases and the J gene end by 12 bases; junction bases not matched to a gene: 9. CDR3 length: 12 amino acids. Conversion of TCR transcripts into cDNA relied on 5'RACE template switching, which added a universal primer site and UMIs. One entry per CDR3 protein, called by TCRdb with MiXCR from the 5' RACE reads. The sample contains 250,000 or so distinct CDR3 sequences, 5.5% to 8.5% of which appear only once. J is TRBJ2-7 and V is TRBV12-3 or TRBV12-4; TRBD2 agrees at 7 bases. The TCR comes from a man younger than 40 who received the YFV17D yellow fever vaccine. Sequenced material: CD4+ T cells sorted from PBMCs, taken on the day of the yellow fever booster vaccination. The CDR3, as DNA: TGTGCCAGCAGTTCGCCGCGCGGGAGTATGTACTTC. The encoded protein is CASSSPRGSMYF.